This T cell receptor (beta chain) was sequenced during a study of T-cell memory formation after mild COVID-19. CDR3 length: 14 residues. V lost 2 bases, J lost 1 base, and 12 bases lay in between. Germline-derived CDR1 and CDR2 are GTSNPN and SVGIG (reference sequence). TCRdb recomputed calls from the 5' RACE reads with MiXCR, one row per CDR3 protein. This table has 350,000 to 500,000 distinct CDR3 sequences, 20% to 30% appearing once. This clonotype was detected many times. This rearrangement joins TRBV30 to TRBJ2-7; D is perhaps TRBD1 (6 bases). This TCR was recovered from an adult woman who had mild COVID-19 (a few samples of this study predate the infection). Cell type and time point are not known. The sample was PBMCs or a T cell subset sorted from them (not recorded which). CDR3 DNA sequence: TGTGCCTGGAGTTCTACAGGGCGATCCTACGAGCAGTACTTC. Amino acid sequence: CAWSSTGRSYEQYF.